This T cell receptor (beta chain) was sequenced in a study of T cell responses to AZD1222 COVID-19 vaccine. Study-level information: The analysis combined second doses at about 4 or about 12 weeks.

V was pared by 1 base and J by 10 bases, with 10 bases of the junction left unmatched. The germline CDR1 and CDR2 sequences are LGHNA and YNFKEQ. This CDR3 has 15 amino acids. Findings and caveats of the study: Nearly half of spike-specific TCRs reportedly go after variant regions that carry no mutations. Regions 160-218 and 743-854 held dominance among vaccine-associated CD4 TCRs, which spanned spike. Only five or six people who got AZD1222 tested seropositive at baseline.

This clone appeared a few times. Its antigen is currently unknown. Generated by immunoSEQ multiplex PCR, the TCRdb table keeps only in-frame clones and is missing some. The sample carries 70,000 to 90,000 clones, approximately 78% recorded once. The source is an adult in good health. Here the sequenced sample was peripheral blood, taken on day 0 of AZD1222 vaccination. J is TRBJ1-2 and V is TRBV4-2; 9 bases match TRBD1. CDR3 coding DNA: TGTGCCAGCAGCCAAGCCTCTGGACAGGGGATTGCCTACACCTTC. Its protein is CASSQASGQGIAYTF.